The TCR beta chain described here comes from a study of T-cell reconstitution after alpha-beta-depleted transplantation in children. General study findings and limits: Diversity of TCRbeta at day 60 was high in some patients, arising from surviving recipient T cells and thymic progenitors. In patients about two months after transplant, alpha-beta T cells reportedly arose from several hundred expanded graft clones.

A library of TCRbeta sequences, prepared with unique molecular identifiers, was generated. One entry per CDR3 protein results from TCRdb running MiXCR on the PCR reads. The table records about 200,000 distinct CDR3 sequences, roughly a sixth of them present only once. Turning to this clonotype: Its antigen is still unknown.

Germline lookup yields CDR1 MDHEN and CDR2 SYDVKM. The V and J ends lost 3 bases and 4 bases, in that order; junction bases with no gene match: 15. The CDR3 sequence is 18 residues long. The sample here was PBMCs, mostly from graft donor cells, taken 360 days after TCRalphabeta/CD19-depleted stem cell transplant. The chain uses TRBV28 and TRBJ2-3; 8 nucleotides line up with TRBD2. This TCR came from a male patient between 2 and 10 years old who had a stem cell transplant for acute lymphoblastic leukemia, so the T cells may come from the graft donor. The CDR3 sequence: CASSFPPGLAYRADTQYF. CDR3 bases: TGTGCCAGCAGTTTTCCCCCCGGACTAGCATACCGAGCAGATACGCAGTATTTT.